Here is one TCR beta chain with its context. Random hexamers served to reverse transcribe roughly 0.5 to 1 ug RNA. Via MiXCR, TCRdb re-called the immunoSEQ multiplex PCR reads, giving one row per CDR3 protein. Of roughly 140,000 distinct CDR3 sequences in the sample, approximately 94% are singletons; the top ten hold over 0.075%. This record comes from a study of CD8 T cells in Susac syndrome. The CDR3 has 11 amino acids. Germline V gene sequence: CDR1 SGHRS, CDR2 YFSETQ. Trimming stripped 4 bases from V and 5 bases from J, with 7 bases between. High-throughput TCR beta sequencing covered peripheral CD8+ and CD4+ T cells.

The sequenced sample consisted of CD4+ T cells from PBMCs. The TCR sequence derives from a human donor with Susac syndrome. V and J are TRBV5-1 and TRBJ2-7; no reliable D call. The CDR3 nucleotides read TGCGCCAGCAGCCTGAACAACGAGCAGTACTTC. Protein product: CASSLNNEQYF.